This T cell receptor (beta chain) was recorded in a study of yellow fever vaccine responses in identical twins. Study results and limitations: Twins' vaccine T cell response reportedly seemed partly convergent, partly personalized.

A word on this clonotype: Its antigen is currently unknown.

TCRdb reprocessed the RT-PCR reads via MiXCR and lists one record per CDR3 protein. This sample yields about 3,000 distinct CDR3 sequences, of which around four fifths are seen a single time; roughly 1.5% belongs to the top ten. Germline-derived CDR1 and CDR2 are LNHNV and YYDKDF (reference sequence). The CDR3 extends over 20 amino acids. Trimming took off 0 bases at V and 2 bases at J, with 23 bases between the two ends. The TCR was taken from a woman between 18 and 29 years old who received the yellow fever vaccine. V usage is TRBV15 and J usage is TRBJ1-5; D remains ambiguous. The sequenced sample was T cells from blood (PBMCs), unsorted or a sorted subset (not recorded which), obtained before or after yellow fever vaccination (not recorded which). This CDR3 reads CATSRDTFEVYRLGNQPQHF. The CDR3 DNA sequence: TGTGCCACCAGCAGAGATACGTTTGAGGTTTACAGATTGGGCAATCAGCCCCAGCATTTT.